The source of this T cell receptor beta chain is a study of regulatory T cells in long-lasting Graves disease (dated by TCRdb to about 2021). The study in broad terms: Newly diagnosed Graves' disease patients had taken antithyroid drugs for less than 3 months. The study was conducted in China and was registered as a clinical trial. Persistent Graves' disease patients were compared with newly diagnosed Graves' disease patients by peripheral blood TCR sequencing and RNA sequencing. A total of approximately 35 samples underwent TCR sequencing: about 13 from persistent and 20 from newly diagnosed Graves' disease patients.

This specimen's time point label, interpreted: newly diagnosed GD, antithyroid drugs for less than 3 months. For both TCR sequencing and RNA sequencing, RNA was extracted from PBMCs in TRIzol. The diagnosis of Graves' disease followed American Thyroid Association guidelines. Patients for the study were recruited at an endocrinology department in Xi'an, China. Each patient gave roughly 8.4 milliliters of peripheral blood, collected in an EDTA anticoagulant tube. Ficoll Paque Plus density gradient separation was used to isolate PBMCs, and no additional T cell sorting was done. An Agilent 2100 Bioanalyzer and agarose gel were used to assess RNA quality, and a NanoDrop 2000 was used to measure RNA concentration. The receptor library was made with multiplex PCR. The instrument given in TCRdb is Illumina HiSeq 4000. To build TCR beta libraries, CDR3 regions were amplified by Arm-PCR using iRepertoire HTBI primers. Before sequencing, the PCR products underwent gel purification. In the source study's methods: Across samples, 60 to 75 TRBV and 13 to 15 TRBJ segments were identified and used for gene usage analysis of CDR3 amino acid clonotypes. Filtered high-quality paired reads were merged into contigs using COPE and FqMerger. BLAST was used to align contigs to IMGT TRBV, TRBD and TRBJ reference genes, with CDR3 defined following IMGT. Any clonotype with a frequency above 0.1% was counted as a highly expanded clone. Repertoire diversity was measured by Shannon entropy, and V-J evenness by the Gini coefficient. A clonotype found in more than one individual was treated as public. Clones were called with MiXCR by TCRdb after fastp trimmed the public reads at Q25, and only in-frame beta chains were retained. Every distinct CDR3 protein forms one entry, paired with its most common genes and DNA. The V and J calls reflect TCRdb's pipeline rather than the authors' work. The table for this sample lists fewer than 350,000 distinct CDR3 sequences; 15% to 20% of them were counted only once. The leading ten clones occupy about 39% of the sample.

From V the trimming removes 3 bases and from J it removes 7 bases, while the gene matches leave 12 bases of the junction unaccounted for. The germline V gene (reference sequence) supplies CDR1 PRHDT and CDR2 FYEKMQ. From the cysteine up to the phenylalanine, the CDR3 has a length of 16 residues. The DNA shown is the 48-base CDR3, in frame from base 1. Paper-wide results and their limitations: Persistent disease showed preferential use of TRBV28, TRBJ1-2 and TRBJ2-5, whereas newly diagnosed disease favored TRBV20-1 and TRBJ2-1. Sequencing and analysis were limited to the TCR beta chain. Lower TCR Shannon entropy and fewer highly expanded clones were observed in persistent Graves' disease patients than in newly diagnosed patients, which suggested clonal expansion. Persistent patients shared more public clonotypes among themselves (around 2,500) than newly diagnosed patients did (over 900). The small sample size was acknowledged by the authors as a limitation that may reduce accuracy. The study examined only peripheral blood because the primary lesion, thyroid tissue, could not be accessed.

Details on this clonotype: Its target antigen remains unknown. Base qualities are not recorded, but no much larger clone differs from it by a single base.

Specimen: peripheral blood mononuclear cells (PBMCs), collected at new diagnosis, from a patient treated with antithyroid drugs. The V and J genes are TRBV13 and TRBJ2-7; 10 bases in between match TRBD1. The sequence was collected from a female donor with Graves disease. The sequenced DNA: TGTGCCAGCAGCTTGGCCCCGGGACAGGGGAACAATGAGCAGTACTTC. The translation is CASSLAPGQGNNEQYF.